A selection of T cell receptor beta chains follows, all from one sample in a study of blood T cell repertoires in COVID-19. TCRdb's table, derived via immunoSEQ multiplex PCR, lists solely in-frame clones and lacks some. Of 85,000 to 120,000 clones in the sample, about 79% are singletons; the top ten hold around 6.2%. The source material was peripheral blood. All receptors derive from an elderly man with COVID-19, enrolled during active disease. The conserved cysteine and the conserved F or W are not part of the CDR3 here. Where a row states a size, it is once, few, many or the class of an expanded clone; other rows omit it.

J: TRBJ1-6
V: TRBV7-2
size: .
CDR3: ASSLVAKDSPLH

J: TRBJ1-2
V: TRBV30
size: few
CDR3: AWSGDRFIDT

J: TRBJ2-7
V: TRBV7-2
size: few
CDR3: ASSFAGGTYEQY

J: TRBJ1-5
V: TRBV6-5
size: .
CDR3: ASSHGTDNQPQH

J: TRBJ1-5
V: TRBV2
size: .
CDR3: ASSSRQGVNQPQH

J: TRBJ2-7
V: TRBV11-3
size: few
CDR3: ASSFRGQGPSYEQY

J: TRBJ2-1
V: TRBV11-2
size: .
CDR3: ASSSPTGLSRKGYNEQF

J: TRBJ1-1
V: TRBV6-6
size: .
CDR3: ASRLQRTGDTEAF

J: TRBJ1-6
V: TRBV28
size: .
CDR3: ASSSLSGGGFSSYNSPLH

J: TRBJ2-1
V: TRBV28
size: once
CDR3: ASSYGAGEGNEQF

J: TRBJ2-3
V: TRBV14
size: .
CDR3: ASSHPTSWDFTDTQY

J: TRBJ1-6
V: TRBV18
size: many
CDR3: ASSPSGNDSPLH

J: TRBJ2-1
V: TRBV19
size: .
CDR3: ASSWGLAGVGNEQF

J: TRBJ1-1
V: TRBV19
size: .
CDR3: ASSPVDRFTEAF

J: TRBJ2-7
V: TRBV6-5
size: few
CDR3: ASSPDRVSDYEQY

J: TRBJ2-1
V: TRBV9
size: .
CDR3: ASSYGSGTGTYNEQF

J: TRBJ2-5
V: TRBV7-2
size: .
CDR3: ASSLAGNRGAGETQY

J: TRBJ1-1
V: TRBV6-5
size: .
CDR3: ASSSLAAGGTEAF

J: TRBJ1-4
V: TRBV5-1
size: .
CDR3: ASSVTGGPDEKLF

J: TRBJ2-4
V: TRBV10-1
size: .
CDR3: ASSVGFSSIQY

J: TRBJ1-5
V: TRBV21-1
size: .
CDR3: ASSNTVPDRGDHCDQPQH

J: TRBJ2-7
V: TRBV3-1/TRBV3-2
size: .
CDR3: ASSLTGTANEQY

J: TRBJ2-2
V: TRBV5-6
size: .
CDR3: ASSFPSGRRTGELF

J: TRBJ2-1
V: TRBV11-3
size: .
CDR3: ASSSGLAGLGGEQF

J: TRBJ2-7
V: TRBV5-3
size: .
CDR3: ARSSSGGRTYEQY

J: TRBJ2-7
V: TRBV15
size: .
CDR3: ATSSRRGYEQY

J: TRBJ2-7
V: TRBV5-4
size: .
CDR3: ASSSSGSGYEQY

J: TRBJ1-2
V: TRBV28
size: .
CDR3: ASSKTGVYGYT

J: TRBJ1-1
V: TRBV7-8
size: few
CDR3: ASTPRTGGGGAF

J: TRBJ2-1
V: TRBV9
size: once
CDR3: ASSVASQDSYNEQF

J: TRBJ2-1
V: TRBV7-6
size: .
CDR3: ASSFVLSSYNEQF

J: TRBJ1-5
V: TRBV13
size: few
CDR3: ASTPGQANLQPQH

J: TRBJ1-3
V: TRBV7-8
size: .
CDR3: ASSLAGGFGNTIY

J: TRBJ1-5
V: TRBV10-3
size: .
CDR3: AISESGRGHGNQPQH

J: TRBJ2-3
V: TRBV6-5
size: .
CDR3: ASKPTGGTDTQY

J: TRBJ2-3
V: TRBV28
size: .
CDR3: ASSSSHLGGRATDTQY

J: TRBJ2-1
V: TRBV5-5
size: .
CDR3: ASSLAGAIEQF

J: TRBJ1-2
V: TRBV20-1
size: few
CDR3: SAFTGSGYT

J: TRBJ2-1
V: TRBV5-1
size: .
CDR3: ASSPRPGLAGGPINEQF

J: TRBJ1-6
V: TRBV6-1
size: .
CDR3: ASSEQGALGNSPLH

J: TRBJ2-6
V: TRBV5-1
size: .
CDR3: ASSLEPGARSGANVLT

J: TRBJ2-1
V: TRBV29-1
size: .
CDR3: SVEKMAGPYNEQF

J: TRBJ2-7
V: TRBV27
size: .
CDR3: ASSELWGDYYEQY

J: TRBJ2-6
V: TRBV6-4
size: .
CDR3: ASSDPGGSGANVLT

J: TRBJ2-1
V: TRBV19
size: .
CDR3: ASTPGTSVLNEQF

J: TRBJ2-7
V: TRBV5-4
size: few
CDR3: ASSSSSSYEQY

J: TRBJ1-2
V: TRBV28
size: .
CDR3: ASSSQYGYT

J: TRBJ2-7
V: TRBV6-5
size: .
CDR3: ASSYASGHYEQY

J: TRBJ1-5
V: TRBV7-2
size: few
CDR3: ASSGTGGAYQPQH

J: TRBJ2-1
V: TRBV18
size: .
CDR3: ASSSSGTTSYNEQF